One TCR beta chain is described in this entry. Trimming shortened V by 1 base and J by 8 bases, and 12 bases separated the two germline ends. Germline CDR1 reads SGHRS; CDR2 reads YFSETQ. This CDR3 has 14 amino acids. The entry originates in a study of blood T cell repertoires in COVID-19. Assay used: immunoSEQ multiplex PCR; TCRdb lists only in-frame clones, some missing. The sample holds about 160,000 clones, around 89% seen once. The J gene is TRBJ1-4, the V gene TRBV5-1; unclear D gene. This TCR derives from a man aged 55 to 70 with acute or convalescent COVID-19. Sequenced sample: peripheral blood. The CDR3 loop reads CASSLRGRQEKLFF. The CDR3 region has the DNA TGCGCCAGCAGCTTGCGGGGAAGGCAGGAAAAACTGTTTTTT.